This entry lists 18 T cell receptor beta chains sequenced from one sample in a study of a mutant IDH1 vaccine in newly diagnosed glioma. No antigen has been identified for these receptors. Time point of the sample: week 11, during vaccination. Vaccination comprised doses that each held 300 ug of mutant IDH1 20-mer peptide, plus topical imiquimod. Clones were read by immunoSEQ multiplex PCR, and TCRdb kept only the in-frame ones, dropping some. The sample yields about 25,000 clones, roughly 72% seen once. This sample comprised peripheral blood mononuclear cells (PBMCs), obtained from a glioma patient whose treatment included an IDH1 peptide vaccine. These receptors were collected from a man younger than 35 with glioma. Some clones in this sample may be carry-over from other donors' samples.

The chain's CDR3 is CASRDSGGTETQYF. In nucleotides, the CDR3 is TGTGCCAGTAGAGACAGCGGGGGAACAGAGACCCAGTACTTC. This chain joins TRBV19 and TRBJ2-5; 8 bases are a match to TRBD2. V gave up 6 bases and J gave up 4 bases; unmatched junction bases: 7. The CDR3 is made up of 14 amino acids. Germline assignment: CDR1 LNHDA and CDR2 SQIVND (reference sequence).

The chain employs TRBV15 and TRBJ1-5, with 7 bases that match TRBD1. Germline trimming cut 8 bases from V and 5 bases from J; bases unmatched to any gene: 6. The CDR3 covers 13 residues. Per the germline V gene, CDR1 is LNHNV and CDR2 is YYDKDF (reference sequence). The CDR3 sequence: CATVGQPDQPQHF. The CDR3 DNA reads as TGTGCCACCGTGGGACAGCCCGATCAGCCCCAGCATTTT. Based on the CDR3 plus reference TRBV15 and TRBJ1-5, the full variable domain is DAMVIQNPRYQVTQFGKPVTLSCSQTLNHNVMYWYQQKSSQAPKLLFHYYDKDFNNEADTPDNFQSRRPNTSFCFLDIRSPGLGDTAMYLCATVGQPDQPQHFGDGTRLSIL.

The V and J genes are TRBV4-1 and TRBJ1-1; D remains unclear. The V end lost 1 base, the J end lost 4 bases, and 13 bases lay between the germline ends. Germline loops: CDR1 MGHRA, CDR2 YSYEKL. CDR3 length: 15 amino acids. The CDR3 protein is CASSQVRLLGTEAFF. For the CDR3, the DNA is TGCGCCAGCAGCCAAGTTAGACTTTTGGGCACTGAAGCTTTCTTT.

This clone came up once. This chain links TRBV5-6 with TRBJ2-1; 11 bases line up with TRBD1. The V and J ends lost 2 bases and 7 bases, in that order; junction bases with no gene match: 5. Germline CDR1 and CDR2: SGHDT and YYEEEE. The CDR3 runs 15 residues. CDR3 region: CASSFGTGGLNEQFF. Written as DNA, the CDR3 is TGTGCCAGCAGCTTTGGGACAGGGGGTTTGAATGAGCAGTTCTTC.

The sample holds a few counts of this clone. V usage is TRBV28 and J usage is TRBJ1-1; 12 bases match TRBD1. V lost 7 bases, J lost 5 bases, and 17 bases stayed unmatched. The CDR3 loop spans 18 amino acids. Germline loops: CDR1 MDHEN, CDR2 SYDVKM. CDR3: CASILGPGTGGAWTEAFF. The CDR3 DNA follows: TGTGCCAGCATTCTAGGTCCAGGGACAGGGGGCGCTTGGACTGAAGCTTTCTTT.

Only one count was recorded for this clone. This CDR3 is CASSGTSYNEQFF. CDR3 nucleotide sequence: TGTGCCAGCTCGGGCACCTCCTACAATGAGCAGTTCTTC. The gene calls are TRBV2 and TRBJ2-1; no clear D. This CDR3 is 13 amino acids long. Germline V gives CDR1 SNHLY, CDR2 FYNNEI. V dropped 8 bases and J dropped 0 bases, with 8 bases sitting between them.

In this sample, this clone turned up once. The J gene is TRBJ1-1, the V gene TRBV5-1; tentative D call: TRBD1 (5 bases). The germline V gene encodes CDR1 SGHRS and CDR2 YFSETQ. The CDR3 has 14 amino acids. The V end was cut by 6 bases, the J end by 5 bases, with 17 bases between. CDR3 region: CASTRTLAETEAFF. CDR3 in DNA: TGCGCCAGCACCCGGACACTCGCGGAGACTGAAGCTTTCTTT. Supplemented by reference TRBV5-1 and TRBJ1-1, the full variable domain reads KAGVTQTPRYLIKTRGQQVTLSCSPISGHRSVSWYQQTPGQGLQFLFEYFSETQRNKGNFPGRFSGRQFSNSRSEMNVSTLELGDSALYLCASTRTLAETEAFFGQGTRLTVV.

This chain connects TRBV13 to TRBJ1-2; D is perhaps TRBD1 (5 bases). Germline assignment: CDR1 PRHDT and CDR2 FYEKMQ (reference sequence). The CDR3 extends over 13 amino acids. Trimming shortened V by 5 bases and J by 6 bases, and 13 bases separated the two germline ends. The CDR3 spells CASSPTGGDGYTF. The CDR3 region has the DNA TGTGCCAGCAGCCCCACTGGGGGGGATGGCTACACCTTC.

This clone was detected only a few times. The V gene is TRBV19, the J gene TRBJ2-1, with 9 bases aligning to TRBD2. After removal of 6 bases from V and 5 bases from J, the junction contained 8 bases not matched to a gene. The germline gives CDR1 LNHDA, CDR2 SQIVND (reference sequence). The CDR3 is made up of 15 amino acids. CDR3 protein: CASRELAGLNNEQFF. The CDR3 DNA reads TGTGCCAGTAGGGAACTAGCGGGCCTGAACAATGAGCAGTTCTTC.

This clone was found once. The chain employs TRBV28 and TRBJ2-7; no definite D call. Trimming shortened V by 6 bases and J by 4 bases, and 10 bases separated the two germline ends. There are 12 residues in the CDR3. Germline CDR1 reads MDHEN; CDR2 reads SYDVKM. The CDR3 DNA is TGTGCCAGCAGCCCACACCCTTACGAGCAGTACTTC. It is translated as CASSPHPYEQYF.

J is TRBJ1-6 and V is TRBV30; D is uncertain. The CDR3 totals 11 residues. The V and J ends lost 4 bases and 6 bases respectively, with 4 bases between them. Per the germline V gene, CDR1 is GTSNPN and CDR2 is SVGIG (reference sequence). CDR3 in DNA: TGTGCCTGGAACAGTAATTCACCCCTCCACTTT. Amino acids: CAWNSNSPLHF.

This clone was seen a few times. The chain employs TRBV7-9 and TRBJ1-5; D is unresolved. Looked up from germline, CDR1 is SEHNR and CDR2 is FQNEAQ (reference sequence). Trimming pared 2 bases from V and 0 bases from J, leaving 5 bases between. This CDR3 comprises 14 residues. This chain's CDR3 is CASSLSSSNQPQHF. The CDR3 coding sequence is TGTGCCAGCAGCTTATCGAGTAGCAATCAGCCCCAGCATTTT. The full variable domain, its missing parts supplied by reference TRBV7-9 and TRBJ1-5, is DTGVSQNPRHKITKRGQNVTFRCDPISEHNRLYWYRQTLGQGPEFLTYFQNEAQLEKSRLLSDRFSAERPKGSFSTLEIQRTEQGDSAMYLCASSLSSSNQPQHFGDGTRLSIL.

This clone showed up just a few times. The CDR3 protein is CASSLGLAGDVQFF. The CDR3 bases are TGTGCCAGCAGCCTCGGACTAGCGGGAGATGTGCAGTTCTTC. This chain links TRBV5-5 with TRBJ2-1; 13 bases match TRBD2. The CDR3 has 14 amino acids. With V trimmed by 4 bases and J by 12 bases, 7 bases remained unmatched. The germline V gene has CDR1 SGHKS and CDR2 YYEKEE (reference sequence).

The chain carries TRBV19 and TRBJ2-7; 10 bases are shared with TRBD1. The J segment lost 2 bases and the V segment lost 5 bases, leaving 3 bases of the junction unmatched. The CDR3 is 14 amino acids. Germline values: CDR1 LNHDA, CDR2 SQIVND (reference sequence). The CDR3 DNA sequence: TGTGCCAGTAGTTACGGACAGGGGGCCTACGAGCAGTACTTC. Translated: CASSYGQGAYEQYF.

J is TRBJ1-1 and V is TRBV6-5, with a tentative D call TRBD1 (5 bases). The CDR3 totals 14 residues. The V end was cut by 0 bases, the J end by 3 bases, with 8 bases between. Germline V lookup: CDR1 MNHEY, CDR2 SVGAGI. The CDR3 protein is CASSYSSGDTEAFF. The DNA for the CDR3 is TGTGCCAGCAGTTACTCGTCGGGGGACACTGAAGCTTTCTTT.

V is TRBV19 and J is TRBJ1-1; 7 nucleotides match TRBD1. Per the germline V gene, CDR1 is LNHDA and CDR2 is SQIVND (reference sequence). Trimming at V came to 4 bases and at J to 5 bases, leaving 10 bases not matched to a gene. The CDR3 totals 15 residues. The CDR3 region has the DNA TGTGCCAGTAGTACCAAGGTCACAGGGGCGACTGAAGCTTTCTTT. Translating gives CASSTKVTGATEAFF.

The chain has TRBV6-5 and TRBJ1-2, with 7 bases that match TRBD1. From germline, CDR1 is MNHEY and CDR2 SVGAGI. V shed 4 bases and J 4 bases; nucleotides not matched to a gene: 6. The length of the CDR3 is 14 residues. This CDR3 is CASSSQTGTYGYTF. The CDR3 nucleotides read TGTGCCAGCAGTTCACAGACAGGGACCTATGGCTACACCTTC.

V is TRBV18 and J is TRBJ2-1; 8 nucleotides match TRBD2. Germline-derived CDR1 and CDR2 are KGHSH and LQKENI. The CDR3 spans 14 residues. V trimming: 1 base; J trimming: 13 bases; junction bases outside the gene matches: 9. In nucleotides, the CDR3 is TGTGCCAGCTCACCACGCGCTTCGCGGGAGGTTCAGTTCTTC. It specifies CASSPRASREVQFF.